Shown below are 24 T cell receptor beta chains from a single sample sequenced in a study of regulatory dendritic cells for organ transplantation. Libraries were prepared by immunoSEQ multiplex PCR; TCRdb keeps only in-frame clonotypes and omits some of them. The sample has 30,000 to 40,000 clones, 75% to 95% seen once; the top ten hold over 0.1%. The sample comprised naive CD8+ T cells from blood. Subset: CD45RA+ naive T cells. The receptors stem from a human donor in good health.

The rearrangement uses TRBV5-6 and TRBJ2-2; 12 bases are a match to TRBD1. The CDR3 length is 16 residues. Germline V gene data show CDR1 as SGHDT and CDR2 as YYEEEE. V trimming: 1 base; J trimming: 6 bases; junction bases outside the gene matches: 4. The CDR3 region is CASSLRDRGRSGELFF. CDR3 bases: TGTGCCAGCAGCTTGAGGGACAGGGGGCGTTCCGGGGAGCTGTTTTTT. Supplemented by reference TRBV5-6 and TRBJ2-2, the full variable domain reads DAGVTQSPTHLIKTRGQQVTLRCSPKSGHDTVSWYQQALGQGPQFIFQYYEEEERQRGNFPDRFSGHQFPNYSSELNVNALLLGDSALYLCASSLRDRGRSGELFFGEGSRLTVL.

The rearrangement uses TRBV19 and TRBJ2-7; a possible D gene is TRBD2 (6 bases). The V end lost 1 base, the J end lost 0 bases, and 10 bases lay between the germline ends. This CDR3 has 15 residues. CDR1 and CDR2 from the germline V gene are LNHDA and SQIVND (reference sequence). The CDR3 region has the DNA TGTGCCAGTAGTATAGGACCCGGGGGCTCCTACGAGCAGTACTTC. The encoded protein is CASSIGPGGSYEQYF.

This chain's CDR3 is CASSQARGSNTEAFF. The CDR3 nucleotides are TGCGCCAGCAGCCAAGCGAGGGGTTCGAACACTGAAGCTTTCTTT. V gene TRBV4-1 combines with J gene TRBJ1-1; D is possibly TRBD1 (5 bases). CDR3 size: 15 residues. CDR1 and CDR2 (germline): MGHRA, YSYEKL. Trimming stripped 1 base from V and 1 base from J, with 10 bases between.

The chain couples TRBV27 to TRBJ2-7; D unclear. The CDR3 length is 13 residues. The V gene lost 4 bases and the J gene lost 1 base, with 8 bases spanning the gap. The V gene's germline CDR1 is MNHEY and CDR2 SMNVEV (reference sequence). The CDR3 region has the DNA TGTGCCAGCAGTTACGGCGGTTCCTACGAGCAGTACTTC. This gives the protein CASSYGGSYEQYF.

This chain uses TRBV27 with TRBJ2-1; a weak D match, TRBD2 (5 bases). The CDR3 runs 18 residues. Looked up from germline, CDR1 is MNHEY and CDR2 is SMNVEV (reference sequence). V was pared by 6 bases and J by 7 bases, with 28 bases between. DNA for the CDR3: TGTGCCAGCAGGCTCACTGCTTACTACACGGACTCTTCGAATGAGCAGTTCTTC. It translates to CASRLTAYYTDSSNEQFF.

The chain combines TRBV4-3 with TRBJ2-2, with 8 bases matching TRBD1. The V segment lost 4 bases and the J segment 8 bases; nucleotides outside the gene matches: 6. CDR1 LGHNA and CDR2 YSLEER come from the germline V gene. The CDR3 sequence is 14 residues long. CDR3 protein: CASSLSRDRGELFF. The CDR3 bases are TGCGCCAGCAGCCTGTCCCGGGACAGGGGGGAGCTGTTTTTT.

V gene TRBV4-3 combines with J gene TRBJ2-1; D is uncertain. The germline V and J ends were trimmed by 1 base and 6 bases, with 10 bases remaining between them. Germline lookup yields CDR1 LGHNA and CDR2 YSLEER. The length of the CDR3 is 14 residues. The CDR3 loop is CASSQAGESNEQFF. In DNA, the CDR3 is TGCGCCAGCAGCCAAGCGGGTGAAAGCAATGAGCAGTTCTTC.

The rearrangement uses TRBV7-9 and TRBJ2-7; weak D call: TRBD2 (6 bases). Germline-derived CDR1 and CDR2 are SEHNR and FQNEAQ (reference sequence). V lost 10 bases to trimming and J lost 4 bases, with 11 bases between them. The CDR3 is 11 residues long. CDR3 amino acids: CATGSGYEQYF. Here the CDR3 DNA reads TGTGCCACCGGGAGTGGTTACGAGCAGTACTTC.

This sequence joins TRBV7-8 and TRBJ1-5, with D hard to call. Germline CDR1 and CDR2: SGHVS and FQNEAQ. The CDR3 spans 15 residues. Trimming removed 7 bases from V and 0 bases from J, with 13 bases in between. CDR3 protein: CASNVGRVSNQPQHF. CDR3 in DNA: TGTGCCAGCAACGTAGGTAGAGTTAGCAATCAGCCCCAGCATTTT.

The chain employs TRBV7-9 and TRBJ2-3, with a possible D match to TRBD1 (5 bases). The germline V gene encodes CDR1 SEHNR and CDR2 FQNEAQ (reference sequence). This CDR3 comprises 15 residues. The germline V and J ends were trimmed by 5 bases and 6 bases, with 18 bases remaining between them. CDR3 in DNA: TGTGCCAGCAGCCCCCCTCTAGGGGCCTCCGATACGCAGTATTTT. It codes for CASSPPLGASDTQYF. The full variable domain, completed using reference TRBV7-9 and TRBJ2-3, is DTGVSQNPRHKITKRGQNVTFRCDPISEHNRLYWYRQTLGQGPEFLTYFQNEAQLEKSRLLSDRFSAERPKGSFSTLEIQRTEQGDSAMYLCASSPPLGASDTQYFGPGTRLTVL.

In this sample, this clone turned up once. The chain is built from TRBV4-3 and TRBJ2-3, with D possibly called TRBD1 or TRBD2 (5 bases each). The CDR3 loop spans 15 amino acids. Per germline, CDR1 LGHNA and CDR2 YSLEER. The V end was cut by 2 bases, the J end by 6 bases, with 15 bases between. The CDR3 region is CASSQRDLPGDTQYF. DNA of the CDR3: TGCGCCAGCAGCCAAAGGGACCTCCCGGGGGATACGCAGTATTTT.

This rearrangement joins TRBV9 to TRBJ2-2; D gene unclear. Germline-derived CDR1 and CDR2 are SGDLS and YYNGEE. CDR3 size: 13 residues. V shed 0 bases and J shed 8 bases, with 8 bases lying between them. CDR3 bases: TGTGCCAGCAGCGTAGGACCAATAGGGGAGCTGTTTTTT. Its translation: CASSVGPIGELFF.

This chain connects TRBV19 to TRBJ2-1, with D hard to call. Germline values: CDR1 LNHDA, CDR2 SQIVND (reference sequence). The CDR3 runs to 15 residues. V lost 2 bases and J lost 5, with 13 bases in between. The CDR3 here is CASSITARWDNEQFF. In DNA form, the CDR3 reads TGTGCCAGTAGTATAACGGCCAGATGGGACAATGAGCAGTTCTTC.

V gene TRBV2 combines with J gene TRBJ2-2; D is perhaps TRBD2 (6 bases). The V gene's germline CDR1 is SNHLY and CDR2 FYNNEI. V was shortened by 0 bases and J by 4 bases, with 15 bases between the two germline ends. The CDR3 consists of 17 residues. The CDR3 nucleotides read TGTGCCAGCAGTGAAGCTTTGGGTGCGCGGGGCACCGGGGAGCTGTTTTTT. Encoded protein: CASSEALGARGTGELFF.

This chain uses TRBV6-5 with TRBJ2-1; 7 bases are shared with TRBD1. The CDR3 is 16 amino acids. Trimming at V came to 2 bases and at J to 8 bases, leaving 12 bases not matched to a gene. Germline V CDR1 and CDR2: MNHEY, SVGAGI. The DNA for the CDR3 is TGTGCCAGCAGTTACCTGGGACAGCCTCGCGCCTATGAGCAGTTCTTC. This translates into CASSYLGQPRAYEQFF.

This clone was counted once. The chain combines TRBV10-3 with TRBJ2-2; 11 bases align to TRBD2. Losses at the gene ends were 3 bases for V and 1 base for J; bases not matched to a gene: 7. Germline lookup yields CDR1 ENHRY and CDR2 SYGVKD. CDR3 length: 18 residues. CDR3: CAISDWSGTSGNTGELFF. Here the CDR3 DNA reads TGTGCCATCAGTGATTGGTCTGGGACTAGCGGGAACACCGGGGAGCTGTTTTTT.

In its sample, this clone was seen a few times. V usage is TRBV7-9 and J usage is TRBJ1-2, with D perhaps TRBD1 (5 bases). V lost 5 bases and J lost 6, with 10 bases in between. The CDR3 is 12 residues long. Germline CDR1 is SEHNR and CDR2 is FQNEAQ (reference sequence). CDR3 protein: CASSPGTNGYTF. DNA for the CDR3: TGTGCCAGCAGCCCCGGGACCAATGGCTACACCTTC.

The chain employs TRBV9 and TRBJ2-7, with D uncertain. Germline CDR1 and CDR2: SGDLS and YYNGEE. The CDR3 is made up of 14 amino acids. The germline V and J ends were trimmed by 3 bases and 3 bases, with 13 bases remaining between them. CDR3 region: CASSATKNGYEQYF. The CDR3 DNA sequence: TGTGCCAGCAGCGCAACTAAGAACGGCTACGAGCAGTACTTC. Drawing the rest from reference TRBV9 and TRBJ2-7, the complete variable domain is DSGVTQTPKHLITATGQRVTLRCSPRSGDLSVYWYQQSLDQGLQFLIQYYNGEERAKGNILERFSAQQFPDLHSELNLSSLELGDSALYFCASSATKNGYEQYFGPGTRLTVT.

The V call is TRBV13, the J call TRBJ2-2; 7 nucleotides align to TRBD2. The CDR3 runs 15 residues. Per the germline V gene, CDR1 is PRHDT and CDR2 is FYEKMQ (reference sequence). The trim removed 3 bases at V and 6 bases at J, leaving 7 bases unmatched. The CDR3 bases are TGTGCCAGCAGCTTGGCGGGAGCTGTATCCGGGGAGCTGTTTTTT. It encodes CASSLAGAVSGELFF.

The chain has TRBV27 and TRBJ2-1; TRBD1 is a possible D gene (6 bases). The V end was cut by 2 bases, the J end by 7 bases, with 6 bases between. The CDR3 length is 12 residues. Germline values: CDR1 MNHEY, CDR2 SMNVEV (reference sequence). This chain's CDR3 is CASSLRGNEQFF. DNA of the CDR3: TGTGCCAGCAGTTTAAGGGGGAATGAGCAGTTCTTC.

The rearrangement uses TRBV11-2 and TRBJ2-7; TRBD2 matches 8 bases. The germline V gene encodes CDR1 SGHAT and CDR2 FQNNGV. V shed 1 base, J shed 3 bases, and the junction held 11 bases outside the gene matches. The CDR3 is made up of 17 amino acids. The CDR3 coding sequence is TGTGCCAGCAGCTTAGGCCCGACCAGCGGGAGCCTCTACGAGCAGTACTTC. This encodes CASSLGPTSGSLYEQYF. Drawing the rest from reference TRBV11-2 and TRBJ2-7, the complete variable domain is EAGVAQSPRYKIIEKRQSVAFWCNPISGHATLYWYQQILGQGPKLLIQFQNNGVVDDSQLPKDRFSAERLKGVDSTLKIQPAKLEDSAVYLCASSLGPTSGSLYEQYFGPGTRLTVT.

The CDR3 region has the DNA TGCGCCAGCAGCCAAGTCCCGGGGCCCTACTCCTACGAGCAGTACTTC. Amino acid sequence: CASSQVPGPYSYEQYF. V is TRBV4-1 and J is TRBJ2-7; D is perhaps TRBD1 or TRBD2 (5 bases each). V was shortened by 1 base and J by 0 bases, with 13 bases between the two germline ends. CDR3 length equals 16 residues. Germline assignment: CDR1 MGHRA and CDR2 YSYEKL.

The chain has TRBV18 and TRBJ2-2; TRBD1 matches 9 bases. This CDR3 has 18 residues. The germline V gene encodes CDR1 KGHSH and CDR2 LQKENI. The junction had 10 bases not matched to a gene; V was cut back by 4 bases and J by 1 base. The CDR3 region has the DNA TGTGCCAGCTCACACCAAACTGCGACAGGGGGGAACACCGGGGAGCTGTTTTTT. This codes for CASSHQTATGGNTGELFF.

This chain connects TRBV19 to TRBJ2-7; TRBD1 aligns across 7 bases. The germline V gene encodes CDR1 LNHDA and CDR2 SQIVND (reference sequence). V trimming: 3 bases; J trimming: 2 bases; junction bases outside the gene matches: 4. The CDR3 sequence is 14 residues long. The CDR3 here is CASSMTGFPYEQYF. CDR3 DNA sequence: TGTGCCAGTAGTATGACAGGGTTCCCCTACGAGCAGTACTTC.